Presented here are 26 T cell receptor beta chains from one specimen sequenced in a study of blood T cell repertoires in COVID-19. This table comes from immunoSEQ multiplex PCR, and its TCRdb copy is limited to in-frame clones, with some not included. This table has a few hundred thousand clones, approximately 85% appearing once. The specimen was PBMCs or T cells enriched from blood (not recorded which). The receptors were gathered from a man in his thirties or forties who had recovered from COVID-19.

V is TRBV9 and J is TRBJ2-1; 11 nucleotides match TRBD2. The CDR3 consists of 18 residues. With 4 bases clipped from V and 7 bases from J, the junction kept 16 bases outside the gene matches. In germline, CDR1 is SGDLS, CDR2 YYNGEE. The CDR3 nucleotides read TGTGCCAGCAGCCCACACTACCTAGCGGGGGGTCGTACGAATGAGCAGTTCTTC. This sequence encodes CASSPHYLAGGRTNEQFF. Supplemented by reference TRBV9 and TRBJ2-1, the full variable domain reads DSGVTQTPKHLITATGQRVTLRCSPRSGDLSVYWYQQSLDQGLQFLIQYYNGEERAKGNILERFSAQQFPDLHSELNLSSLELGDSALYFCASSPHYLAGGRTNEQFFGPGTRLTVL.

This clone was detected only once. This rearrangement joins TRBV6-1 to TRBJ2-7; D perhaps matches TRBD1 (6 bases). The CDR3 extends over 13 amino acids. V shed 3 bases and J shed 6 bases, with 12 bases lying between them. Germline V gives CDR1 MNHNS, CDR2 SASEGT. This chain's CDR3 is CASSDGQTREQYF. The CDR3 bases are TGTGCCAGCAGTGACGGACAGACACGCGAGCAGTACTTC.

The CDR3 sequence is CASSYTGGQGEKLFF. In DNA form, the CDR3 reads TGTGCCAGCAGTTACACAGGGGGACAGGGGGAAAAACTGTTTTTT. The chain carries TRBV6-6 and TRBJ1-4, with 10 bases that match TRBD1. The CDR3 has 15 amino acids. CDR1 MNHNY and CDR2 SVGAGI come from the germline V gene (reference sequence). Trimming at V came to 2 bases and at J to 8 bases, leaving 5 bases not matched to a gene.

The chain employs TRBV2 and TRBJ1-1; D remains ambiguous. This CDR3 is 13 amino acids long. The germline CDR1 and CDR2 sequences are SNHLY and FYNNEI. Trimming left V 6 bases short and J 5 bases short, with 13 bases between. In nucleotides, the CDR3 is TGTGCCAGCAGGGTCGCGGTAGAGACTGAAGCTTTCTTT. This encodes CASRVAVETEAFF.

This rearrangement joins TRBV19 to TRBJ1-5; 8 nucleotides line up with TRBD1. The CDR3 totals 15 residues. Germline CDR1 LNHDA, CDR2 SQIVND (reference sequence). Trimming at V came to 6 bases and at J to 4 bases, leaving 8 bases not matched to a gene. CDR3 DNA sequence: TGTGCCAGTAGACCGGGACAGGCAGCTAATCAGCCCCAGCATTTT. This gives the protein CASRPGQAANQPQHF.

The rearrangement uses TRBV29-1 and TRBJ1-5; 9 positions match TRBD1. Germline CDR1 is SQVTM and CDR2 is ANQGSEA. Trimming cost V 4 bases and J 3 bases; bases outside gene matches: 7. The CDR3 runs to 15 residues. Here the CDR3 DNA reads TGCAGCGTTGTTTGGGGACAGGGAAACAATCAGCCCCAGCATTTT. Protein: CSVVWGQGNNQPQHF. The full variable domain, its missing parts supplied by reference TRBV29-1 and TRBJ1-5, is SAVISQKPSRDICQRGTSLTIQCQVDSQVTMMFWYRQQPGQSLTLIATANQGSEATYESGFVIDKFPISRPNLTFSTLTVSNMSPEDSSIYLCSVVWGQGNNQPQHFGDGTRLSIL.

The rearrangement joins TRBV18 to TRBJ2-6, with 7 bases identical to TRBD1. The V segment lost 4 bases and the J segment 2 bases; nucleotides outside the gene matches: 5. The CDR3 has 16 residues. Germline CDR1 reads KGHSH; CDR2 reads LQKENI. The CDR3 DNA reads TGTGCCAGCTCACGAGACAGGGTCCCTGGGGCCAACGTCCTGACTTTC. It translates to CASSRDRVPGANVLTF.

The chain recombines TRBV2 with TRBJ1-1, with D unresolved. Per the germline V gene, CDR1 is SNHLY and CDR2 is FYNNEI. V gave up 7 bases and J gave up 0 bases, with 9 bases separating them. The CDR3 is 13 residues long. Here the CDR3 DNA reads TGTGCCAGCACTCGACAACTGAACACTGAAGCTTTCTTT. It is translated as CASTRQLNTEAFF.

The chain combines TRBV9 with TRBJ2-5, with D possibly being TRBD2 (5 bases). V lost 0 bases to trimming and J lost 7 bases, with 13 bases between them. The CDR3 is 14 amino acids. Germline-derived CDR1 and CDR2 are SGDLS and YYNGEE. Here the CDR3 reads CASSVGARGRTQYF. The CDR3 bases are TGTGCCAGCAGCGTAGGGGCTCGGGGAAGGACCCAGTACTTC.

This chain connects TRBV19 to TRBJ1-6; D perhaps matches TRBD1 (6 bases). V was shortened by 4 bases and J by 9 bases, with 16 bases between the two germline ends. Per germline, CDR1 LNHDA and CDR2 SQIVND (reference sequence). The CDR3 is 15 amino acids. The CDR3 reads CASSTSDRRISPLHF. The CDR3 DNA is TGTGCCAGTAGTACCTCCGACAGGAGAATTTCACCCCTCCACTTT. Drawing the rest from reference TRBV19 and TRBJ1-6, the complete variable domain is DGGITQSPKYLFRKEGQNVTLSCEQNLNHDAMYWYRQDPGQGLRLIYYSQIVNDFQKGDIAEGYSVSREKKESFPLTVTSAQKNPTAFYLCASSTSDRRISPLHFGNGTRLTVT.

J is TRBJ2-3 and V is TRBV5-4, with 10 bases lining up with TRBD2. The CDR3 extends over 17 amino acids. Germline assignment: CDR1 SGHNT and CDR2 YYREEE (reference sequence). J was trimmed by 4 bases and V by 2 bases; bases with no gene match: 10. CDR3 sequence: CASSFTSAGGASDTQYF. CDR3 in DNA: TGTGCCAGCAGCTTCACCTCAGCGGGGGGGGCATCAGATACGCAGTATTTT.

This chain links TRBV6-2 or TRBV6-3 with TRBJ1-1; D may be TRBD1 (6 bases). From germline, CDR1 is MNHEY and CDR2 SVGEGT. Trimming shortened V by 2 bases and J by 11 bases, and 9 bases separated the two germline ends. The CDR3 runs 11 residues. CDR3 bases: TGTGCCAGCAGTTACCCCGGACAGGCTTTCTTT. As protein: CASSYPGQAFF.

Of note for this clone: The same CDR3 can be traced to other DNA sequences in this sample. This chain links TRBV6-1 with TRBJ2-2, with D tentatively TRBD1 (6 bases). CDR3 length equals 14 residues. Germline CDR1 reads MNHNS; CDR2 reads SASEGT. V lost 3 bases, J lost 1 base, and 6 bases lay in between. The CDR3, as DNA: TGTGCCAGCAGTGACAGGGGGAACACCGGGGAGCTGTTTTTT. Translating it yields CASSDRGNTGELFF.

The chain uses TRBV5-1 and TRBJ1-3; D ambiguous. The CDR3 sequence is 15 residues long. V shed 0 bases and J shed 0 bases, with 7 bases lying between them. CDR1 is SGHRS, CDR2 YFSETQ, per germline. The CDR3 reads CASSLDYYSGNTIYF. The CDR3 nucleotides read TGCGCCAGCAGCTTGGACTACTACTCTGGAAACACCATATATTTT. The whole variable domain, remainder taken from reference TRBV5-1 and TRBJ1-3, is KAGVTQTPRYLIKTRGQQVTLSCSPISGHRSVSWYQQTPGQGLQFLFEYFSETQRNKGNFPGRFSGRQFSNSRSEMNVSTLELGDSALYLCASSLDYYSGNTIYFGEGSWLTVV.

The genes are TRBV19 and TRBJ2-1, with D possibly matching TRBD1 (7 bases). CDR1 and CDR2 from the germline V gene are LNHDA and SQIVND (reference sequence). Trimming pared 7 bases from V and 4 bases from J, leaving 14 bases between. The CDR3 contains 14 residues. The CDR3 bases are TGTGCCAGTAATTCAGGGGGAGGATACAATGAGCAGTTCTTC. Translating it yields CASNSGGGYNEQFF.

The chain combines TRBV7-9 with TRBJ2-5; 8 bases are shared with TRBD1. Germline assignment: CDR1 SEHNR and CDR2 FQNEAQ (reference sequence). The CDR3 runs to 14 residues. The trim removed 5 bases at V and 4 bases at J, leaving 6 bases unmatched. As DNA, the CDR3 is TGTGCCAGCAGCCCCGGACAGGGAGGAGAGACCCAGTACTTC. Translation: CASSPGQGGETQYF.

CDR3 region: CASSSSRLESGETQYF. The CDR3 DNA is TGTGCCAGCAGCTCGAGCAGACTAGAGTCAGGAGAGACCCAGTACTTC. This chain connects TRBV7-2 to TRBJ2-5; TRBD2 is a possible D gene (6 bases). The CDR3 length is 16 residues. V was clipped by 4 bases and J by 4 bases, with 19 bases between them. CDR1 SGHTA and CDR2 FQGNSA come from the germline V gene.

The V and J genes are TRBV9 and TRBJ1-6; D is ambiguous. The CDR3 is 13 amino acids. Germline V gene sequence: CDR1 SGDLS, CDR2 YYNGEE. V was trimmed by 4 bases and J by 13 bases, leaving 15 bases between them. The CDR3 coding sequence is TGTGCCAGCAGCTCCAGCCTAGAATCCCCCCTCCACTTT. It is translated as CASSSSLESPLHF.

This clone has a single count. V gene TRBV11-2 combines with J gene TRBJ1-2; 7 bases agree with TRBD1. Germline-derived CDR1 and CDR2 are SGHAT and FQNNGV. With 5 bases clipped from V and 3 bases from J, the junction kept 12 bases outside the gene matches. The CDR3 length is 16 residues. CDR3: CASSAPPGGIYYGYTF. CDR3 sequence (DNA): TGTGCCAGCAGCGCGCCCCCAGGGGGAATATACTATGGCTACACCTTC.

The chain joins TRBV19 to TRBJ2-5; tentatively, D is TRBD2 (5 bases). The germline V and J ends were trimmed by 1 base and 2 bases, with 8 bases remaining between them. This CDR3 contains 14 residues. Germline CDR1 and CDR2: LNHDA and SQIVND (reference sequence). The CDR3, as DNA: TGTGCCAGTAGTATAGCAGCGGCTCAAGAGACCCAGTACTTC. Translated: CASSIAAAQETQYF. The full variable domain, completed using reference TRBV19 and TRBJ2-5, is DGGITQSPKYLFRKEGQNVTLSCEQNLNHDAMYWYRQDPGQGLRLIYYSQIVNDFQKGDIAEGYSVSREKKESFPLTVTSAQKNPTAFYLCASSIAAAQETQYFGPGTRLLVL.

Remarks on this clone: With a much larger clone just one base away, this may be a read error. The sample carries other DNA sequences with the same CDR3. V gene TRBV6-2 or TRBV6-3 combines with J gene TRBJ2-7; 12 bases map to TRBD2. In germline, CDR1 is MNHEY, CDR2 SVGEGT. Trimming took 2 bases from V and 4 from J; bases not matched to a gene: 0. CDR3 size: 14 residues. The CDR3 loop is CASSYGTSGYEQYF. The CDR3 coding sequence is TGTGCCAGCAGTTACGGGACTAGCGGGTACGAGCAGTACTTC.

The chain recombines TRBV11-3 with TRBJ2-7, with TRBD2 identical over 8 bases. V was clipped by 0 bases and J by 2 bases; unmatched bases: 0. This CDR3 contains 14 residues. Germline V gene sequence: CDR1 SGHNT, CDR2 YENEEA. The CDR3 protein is CASSLDGGAYEQYF. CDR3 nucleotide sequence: TGTGCCAGCAGCTTAGACGGGGGGGCCTACGAGCAGTACTTC.

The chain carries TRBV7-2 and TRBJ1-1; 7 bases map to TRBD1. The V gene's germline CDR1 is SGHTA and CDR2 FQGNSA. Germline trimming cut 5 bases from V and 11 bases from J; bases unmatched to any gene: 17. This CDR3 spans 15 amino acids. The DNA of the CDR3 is TGTGCCAGCAGCCCGGACAGGAGTCACTGGGAAAAGGCTTTCTTT. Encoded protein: CASSPDRSHWEKAFF.

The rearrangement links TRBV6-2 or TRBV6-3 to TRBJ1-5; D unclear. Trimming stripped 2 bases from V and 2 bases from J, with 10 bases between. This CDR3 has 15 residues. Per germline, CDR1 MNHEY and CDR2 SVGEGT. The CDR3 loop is CASSYLPEGNQPQHF. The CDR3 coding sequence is TGTGCCAGCAGTTACCTGCCCGAGGGCAATCAGCCCCAGCATTTT.

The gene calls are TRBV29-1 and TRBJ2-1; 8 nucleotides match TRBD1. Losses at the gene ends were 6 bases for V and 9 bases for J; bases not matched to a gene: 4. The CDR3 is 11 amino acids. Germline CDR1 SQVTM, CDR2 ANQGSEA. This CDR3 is CSVQTGGEQFF. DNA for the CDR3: TGCAGCGTCCAAACAGGGGGTGAGCAGTTCTTC.

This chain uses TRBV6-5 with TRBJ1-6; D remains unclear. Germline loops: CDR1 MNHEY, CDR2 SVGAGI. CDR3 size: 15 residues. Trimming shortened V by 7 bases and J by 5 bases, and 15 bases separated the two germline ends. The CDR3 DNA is TGTGCCAGCAAGAGGCCCGGGGTTAATAATTCACCCCTCCACTTT. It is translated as CASKRPGVNNSPLHF.